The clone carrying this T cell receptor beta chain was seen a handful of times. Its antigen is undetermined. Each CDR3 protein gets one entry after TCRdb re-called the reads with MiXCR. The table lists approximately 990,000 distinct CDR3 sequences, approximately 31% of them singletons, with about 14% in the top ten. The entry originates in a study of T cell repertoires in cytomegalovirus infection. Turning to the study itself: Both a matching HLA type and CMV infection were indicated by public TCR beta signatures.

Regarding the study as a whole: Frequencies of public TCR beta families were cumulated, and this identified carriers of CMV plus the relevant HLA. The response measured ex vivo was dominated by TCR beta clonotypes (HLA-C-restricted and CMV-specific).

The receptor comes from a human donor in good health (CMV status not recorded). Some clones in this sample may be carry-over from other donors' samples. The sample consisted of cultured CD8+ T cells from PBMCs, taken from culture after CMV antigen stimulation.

CDR3 protein: CSARPLHMNYGYTF. The CDR3 region has the DNA TGCAGTGCTAGACCTCTACACATGAACTATGGCTACACCTTC. The rearrangement uses TRBV20-1 and TRBJ1-2; D uncertain. CDR1 is DFQATT, CDR2 SNEGSKA, per germline (reference sequence). Deletions cut 2 bases from V and 2 bases from J, with 12 bases between. The CDR3 runs to 14 residues.